The 3 T cell receptor beta chains below come from one sample, sequenced in a study of T cell responses to AZD1222 COVID-19 vaccine (dated by TCRdb to 2020 to 2022). The sample's time point label, in plain terms: baseline before first vaccination. Libraries were built with the immunoSEQ multiplex PCR assay. In TCRdb, the immuneACCESS table is reduced to in-frame sequences with V and J assigned. These tables do not hold every clone; where another copy was compared, an unresolved V gene accounts for under half, and the others remain unexplained. The sample includes about 130,000 clones, with approximately 88% observed a single time. The ten most abundant clones make up approximately 4.2% of the sample. This specimen was peripheral blood, taken on day 0 of AZD1222 vaccination. The receptor set was obtained from an adult in good health.

The count of this clone is one. The CDR3 protein is CASSLSLPSDGGRARTDTQYF. DNA of the CDR3: TGTGCCAGCAGTTTATCCCTCCCTTCCGACGGCGGGAGGGCCCGCACAGATACGCAGTATTTT. The chain links TRBV28 to TRBJ2-3, with 9 nucleotides matching TRBD2. V shed 1 base and J 1 base; nucleotides not matched to a gene: 18. This CDR3 is 21 amino acids long. From germline, CDR1 is MDHEN and CDR2 SYDVKM.

The V gene is TRBV28, the J gene TRBJ1-5; no clear D. V was trimmed by 3 bases and J by 6 bases, leaving 12 bases between them. The CDR3 totals 14 residues. The germline CDR1 and CDR2 sequences are MDHEN and SYDVKM. CDR3 nucleotides: TGTGCCAGCAGTTTCTCTACCGAAATTCAGCCCCAGCATTTT. Its protein is CASSFSTEIQPQHF.

The V gene is TRBV7-9, the J gene TRBJ1-3; D remains ambiguous. The CDR3 consists of 13 residues. Germline loops: CDR1 SEHNR, CDR2 FQNEAQ (reference sequence). Between the trimmed V and J ends, which lost 7 bases and 3 bases, there was a span of 10 bases. The CDR3 nucleotides are TGTGCCAGCACCCCAATGTATGGAAACACCATATATTTT. It codes for CASTPMYGNTIYF.